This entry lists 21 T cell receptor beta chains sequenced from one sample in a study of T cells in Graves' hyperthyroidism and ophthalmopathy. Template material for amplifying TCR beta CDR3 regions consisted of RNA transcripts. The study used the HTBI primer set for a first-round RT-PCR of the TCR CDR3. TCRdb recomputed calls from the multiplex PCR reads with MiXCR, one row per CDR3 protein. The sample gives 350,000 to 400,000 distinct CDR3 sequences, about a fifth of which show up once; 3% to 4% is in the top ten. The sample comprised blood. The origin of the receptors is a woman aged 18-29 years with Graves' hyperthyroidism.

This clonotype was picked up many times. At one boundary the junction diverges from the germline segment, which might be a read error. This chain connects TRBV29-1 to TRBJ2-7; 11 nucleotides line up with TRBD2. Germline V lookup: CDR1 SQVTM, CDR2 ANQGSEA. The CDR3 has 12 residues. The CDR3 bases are TGCAGCGTTGAAGATTCTAGCGGGGGGACGGGCTTC. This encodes CSVEDSSGGTGF.

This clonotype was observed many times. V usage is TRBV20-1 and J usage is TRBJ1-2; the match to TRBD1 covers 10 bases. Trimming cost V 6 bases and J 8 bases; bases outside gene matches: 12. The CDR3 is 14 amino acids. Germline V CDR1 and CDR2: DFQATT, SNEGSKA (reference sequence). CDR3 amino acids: CSANNRDRGYGYTF. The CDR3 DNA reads TGCAGTGCGAATAACCGGGACAGGGGATACGGCTACACCTTC.

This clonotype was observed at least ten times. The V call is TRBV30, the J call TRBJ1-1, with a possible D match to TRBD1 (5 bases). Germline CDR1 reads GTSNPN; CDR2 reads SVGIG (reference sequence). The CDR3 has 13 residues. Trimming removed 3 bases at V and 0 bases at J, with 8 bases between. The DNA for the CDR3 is TGTGCCTGGAGGTGGGGACTGAACACTGAAGCTTTCTTT. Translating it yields CAWRWGLNTEAFF.

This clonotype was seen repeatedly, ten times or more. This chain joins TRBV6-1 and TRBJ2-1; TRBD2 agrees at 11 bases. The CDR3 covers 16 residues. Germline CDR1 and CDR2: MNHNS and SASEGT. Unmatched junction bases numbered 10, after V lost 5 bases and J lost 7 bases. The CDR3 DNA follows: TGTGCCAGCAGTAAAACCTTAGCGGGGGGGCGGAATGAGCAGTTCTTC. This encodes CASSKTLAGGRNEQFF.

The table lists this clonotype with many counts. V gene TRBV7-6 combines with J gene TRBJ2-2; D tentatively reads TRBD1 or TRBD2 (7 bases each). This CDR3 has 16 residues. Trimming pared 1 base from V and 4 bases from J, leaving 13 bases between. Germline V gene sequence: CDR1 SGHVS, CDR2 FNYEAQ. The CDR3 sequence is CASSLEGGGRTGELFF. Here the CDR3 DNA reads TGTGCCAGCAGCTTAGAGGGAGGGGGCCGCACCGGGGAGCTGTTTTTT.

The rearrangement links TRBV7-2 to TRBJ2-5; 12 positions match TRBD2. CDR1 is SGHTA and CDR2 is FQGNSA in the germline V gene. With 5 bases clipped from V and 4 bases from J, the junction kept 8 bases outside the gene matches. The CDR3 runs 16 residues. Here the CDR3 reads CASSPPRLAGVETQYF. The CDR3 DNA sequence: TGTGCCAGCAGCCCTCCTAGACTAGCGGGAGTAGAGACCCAGTACTTC.

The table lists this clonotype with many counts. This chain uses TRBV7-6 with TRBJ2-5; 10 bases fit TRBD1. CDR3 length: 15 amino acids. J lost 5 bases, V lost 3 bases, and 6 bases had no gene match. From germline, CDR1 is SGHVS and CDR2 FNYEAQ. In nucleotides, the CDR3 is TGTGCCAGCAGCTTTGACAGGGGGCGCGGTGAGACCCAGTACTTC. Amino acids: CASSFDRGRGETQYF.

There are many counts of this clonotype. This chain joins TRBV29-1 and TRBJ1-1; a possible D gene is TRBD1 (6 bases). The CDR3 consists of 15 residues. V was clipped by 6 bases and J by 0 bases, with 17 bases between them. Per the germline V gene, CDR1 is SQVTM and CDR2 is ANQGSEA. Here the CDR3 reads CSVTQGGQLNTEAFF. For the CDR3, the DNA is TGCAGCGTCACCCAAGGGGGGCAGCTGAACACTGAAGCTTTCTTT.

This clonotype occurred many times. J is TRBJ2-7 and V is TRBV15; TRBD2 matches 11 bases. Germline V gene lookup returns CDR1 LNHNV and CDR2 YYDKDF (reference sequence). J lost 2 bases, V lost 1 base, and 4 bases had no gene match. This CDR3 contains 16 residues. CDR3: CATSRAVAGGPYEQYF. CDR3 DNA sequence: TGTGCCACCAGCAGAGCGGTAGCGGGGGGGCCCTACGAGCAGTACTTC.

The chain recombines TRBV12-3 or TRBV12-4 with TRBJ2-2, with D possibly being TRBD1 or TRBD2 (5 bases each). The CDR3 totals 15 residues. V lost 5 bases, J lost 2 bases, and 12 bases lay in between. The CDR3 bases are TGTGCCAGCAGTACCGGGACCGTCAACACCGGGGAGCTGTTTTTT. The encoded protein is CASSTGTVNTGELFF.

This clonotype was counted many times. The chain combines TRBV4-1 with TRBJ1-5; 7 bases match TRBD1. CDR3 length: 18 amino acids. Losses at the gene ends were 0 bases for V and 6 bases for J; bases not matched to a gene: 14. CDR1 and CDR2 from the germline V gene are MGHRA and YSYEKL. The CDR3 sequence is CASSQEGWGTVGRQPQHF. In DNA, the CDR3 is TGCGCCAGCAGCCAAGAAGGCTGGGGGACAGTCGGTCGTCAGCCCCAGCATTTT.

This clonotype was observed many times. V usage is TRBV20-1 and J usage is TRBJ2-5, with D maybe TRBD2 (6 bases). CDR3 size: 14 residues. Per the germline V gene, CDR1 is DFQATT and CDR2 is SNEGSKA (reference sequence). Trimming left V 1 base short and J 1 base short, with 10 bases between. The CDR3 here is CSARAARGQETQYF. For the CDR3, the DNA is TGCAGTGCTAGAGCCGCGCGGGGCCAAGAGACCCAGTACTTC.

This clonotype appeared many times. The CDR3 protein is CASSLFGSGGLEAGELFF. The CDR3 coding sequence is TGTGCCAGCAGTTTATTTGGTAGCGGGGGCCTCGAGGCCGGGGAGCTGTTTTTT. The chain links TRBV28 to TRBJ2-2; 9 bases line up with TRBD2. Per germline, CDR1 MDHEN and CDR2 SYDVKM. J gave up 6 bases and V 1 base, and 12 bases lay outside the gene matches. This CDR3 contains 18 residues.

The CDR3 DNA reads TGTGCCTGGAGTGCGGGACTAGCTGGGGCCTACGAGCAGTACTTC. Encoded protein: CAWSAGLAGAYEQYF. The chain is built from TRBV30 and TRBJ2-7; TRBD2 matches at 9 bases. Germline-derived CDR1 and CDR2 are GTSNPN and SVGIG (reference sequence). J was trimmed by 2 bases and V by 1 base; bases with no gene match: 6. The CDR3 has 15 amino acids.

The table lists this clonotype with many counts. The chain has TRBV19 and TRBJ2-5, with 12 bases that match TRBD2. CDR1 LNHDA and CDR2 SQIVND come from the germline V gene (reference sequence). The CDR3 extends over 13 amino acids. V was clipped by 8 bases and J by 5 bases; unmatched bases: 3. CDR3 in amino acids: CASRLAGGETQYF. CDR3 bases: TGTGCCAGTCGCCTAGCGGGGGGGGAGACCCAGTACTTC.

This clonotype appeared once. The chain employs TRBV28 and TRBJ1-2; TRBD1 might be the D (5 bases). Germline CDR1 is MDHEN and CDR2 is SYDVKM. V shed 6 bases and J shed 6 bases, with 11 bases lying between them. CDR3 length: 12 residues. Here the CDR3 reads CASRPGHDGYTF. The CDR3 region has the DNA TGTGCCAGCAGACCGGGGCACGATGGCTACACCTTC.

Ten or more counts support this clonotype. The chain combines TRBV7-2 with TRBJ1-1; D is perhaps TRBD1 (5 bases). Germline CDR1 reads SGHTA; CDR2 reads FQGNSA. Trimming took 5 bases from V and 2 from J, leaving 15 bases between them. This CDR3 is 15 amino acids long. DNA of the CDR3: TGTGCCAGCAGCCTTGGATCAGGGCTTAACACTGAAGCTTTCTTT. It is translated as CASSLGSGLNTEAFF.

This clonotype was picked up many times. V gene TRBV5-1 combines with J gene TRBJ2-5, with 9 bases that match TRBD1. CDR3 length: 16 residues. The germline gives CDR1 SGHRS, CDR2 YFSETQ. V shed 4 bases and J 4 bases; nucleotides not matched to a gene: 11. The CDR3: CASSTSTGGTVETQYF. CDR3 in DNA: TGCGCCAGCAGCACCTCGACAGGGGGGACGGTAGAGACCCAGTACTTC. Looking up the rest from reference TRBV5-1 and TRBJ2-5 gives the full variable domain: KAGVTQTPRYLIKTRGQQVTLSCSPISGHRSVSWYQQTPGQGLQFLFEYFSETQRNKGNFPGRFSGRQFSNSRSEMNVSTLELGDSALYLCASSTSTGGTVETQYFGPGTRLLVL.

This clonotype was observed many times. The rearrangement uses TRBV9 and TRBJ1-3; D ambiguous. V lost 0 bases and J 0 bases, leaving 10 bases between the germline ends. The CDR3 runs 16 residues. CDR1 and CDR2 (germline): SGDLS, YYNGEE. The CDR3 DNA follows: TGTGCCAGCAGCGTAGAGCCCCAAAGCTCTGGAAACACCATATATTTT. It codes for CASSVEPQSSGNTIYF.

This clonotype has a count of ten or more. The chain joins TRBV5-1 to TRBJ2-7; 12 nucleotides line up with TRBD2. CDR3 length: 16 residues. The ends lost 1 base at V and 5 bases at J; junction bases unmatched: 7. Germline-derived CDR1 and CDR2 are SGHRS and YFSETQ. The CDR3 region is CASSLIGLAGSDEQYF. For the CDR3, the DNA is TGCGCCAGCAGCTTGATTGGACTAGCGGGGTCCGACGAGCAGTACTTC.

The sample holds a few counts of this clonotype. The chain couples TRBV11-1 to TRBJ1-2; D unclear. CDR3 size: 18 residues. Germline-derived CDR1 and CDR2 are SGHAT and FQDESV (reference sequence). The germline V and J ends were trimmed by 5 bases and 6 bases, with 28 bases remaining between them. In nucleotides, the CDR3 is TGTGCCAGCAGCCGCCGACGAGCGCTGGCGGACCCCATTAATGGCTACACCTTC. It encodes CASSRRRALADPINGYTF.